Listed here is a single TCR beta chain. This receptor's antigen is unknown. No per-base quality is available; no much larger clone lies one base away. These data belong to a study of cytomegalovirus exposure and HLA in healthy donors (dated by TCRdb to 2017 to 2019). For the study in its entirety: A later analysis indicated that the 90 to 150 validation repertoires were generated on the platform also employed for the 670 or so repertoires of the first cohort. The study aimed to test whether cataloging public T cell receptors could reveal signatures of past pathogen exposure. A separate validation cohort of 100 to 150 different subjects was used in addition to the 666-subject first cohort. To predict cytomegalovirus infection status, the study combined high-throughput TCR immunosequencing, statistical association of individual TCRs with disease status, and machine learning.

The paper as a whole reports these results and caveats: A later analysis lacked HLA typing for the validation cohort, so it scored co-occurrence in that cohort across all 130 or so repertoires. Most TCR sequences were seen in very few donors, while some public TCRs were found in many individuals. The study gave a list of 150 to 200 TCR beta chains associated with cytomegalovirus. Three of the identified cytomegalovirus-associated TCR beta chains were confirmed in vitro to be specific for cytomegalovirus antigens. In both the original and validation cohorts, the classifier was reported to diagnose cytomegalovirus status with high specificity and sensitivity. The authors suggested that the approach could potentially be generalized to other disease states and immunological phenotypes. Of the cluster scores, 94% were above 0 in a later analysis, which found that TCRs clustered in the first cohort also tended to co-occur in the approximately 110 validation repertoires.

Library prep was done by the immunoSEQ multiplex PCR assay. As for how the authors treated the data: A statistical classification framework was built for diagnosing cytomegalovirus status from the catalog of TCR beta chain sequences. TCRdb provides this immuneACCESS table in a form limited to in-frame rearrangements. Some clones are lacking; in checked studies, under half of them reflect an unresolved V gene, and why the rest are absent is not known. From that table come the V and J calls and clone size; the DNA was used to work out D and trimming. In this sample the table shows about 170,000 clones, around 88% of which occur a single time. 2% to 2.5% of the sample comes from the top ten. Separate from the approximately 690-subject first cohort, the validation cohort of roughly 110 subjects was the group to which the donors belonged. V lost 4 bases and J lost 2 bases, and the count of bases not matched to a germline gene is 8. The CDR3 runs 18 residues from the cysteine to the phenylalanine. The retained sequence is limited to the CDR3, 54 bases, with the frame set at the first base. From the germline V gene, CDR1 is SGDLS and CDR2 is YYNGEE.

The chain joins TRBV9 to TRBJ2-3, with 15 bases matching TRBD2. The clonotype originates from a woman aged 18-35 years in good health and CMV-seronegative. Sequenced material: PBMCs. Here the CDR3 is given as CASSSLGLAGGLTDTQYF. The nucleotides read TGTGCCAGCAGCTCCCTAGGACTAGCGGGGGGGCTCACAGATACGCAGTATTTT.